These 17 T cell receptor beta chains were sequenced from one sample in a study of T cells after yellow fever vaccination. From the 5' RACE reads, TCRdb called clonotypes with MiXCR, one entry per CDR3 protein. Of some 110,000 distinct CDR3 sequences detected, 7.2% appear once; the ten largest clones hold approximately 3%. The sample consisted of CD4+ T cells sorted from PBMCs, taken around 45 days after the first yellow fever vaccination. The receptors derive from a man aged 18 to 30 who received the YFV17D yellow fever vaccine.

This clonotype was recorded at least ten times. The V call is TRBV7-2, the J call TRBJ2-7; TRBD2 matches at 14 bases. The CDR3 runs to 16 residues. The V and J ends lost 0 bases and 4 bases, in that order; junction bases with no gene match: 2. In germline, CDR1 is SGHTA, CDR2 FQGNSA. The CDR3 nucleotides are TGTGCCAGCAGCTTAGCGGGGACTAGCGGGGGTTACGAGCAGTACTTC. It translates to CASSLAGTSGGYEQYF.

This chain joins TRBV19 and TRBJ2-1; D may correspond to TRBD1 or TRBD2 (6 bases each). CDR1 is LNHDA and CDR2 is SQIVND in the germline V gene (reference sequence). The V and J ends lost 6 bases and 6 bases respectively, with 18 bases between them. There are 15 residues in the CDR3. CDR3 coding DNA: TGTGCCAGTAGCCCCCTGGGGGGCCTGGGCAATGAGCAGTTCTTC. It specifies CASSPLGGLGNEQFF.

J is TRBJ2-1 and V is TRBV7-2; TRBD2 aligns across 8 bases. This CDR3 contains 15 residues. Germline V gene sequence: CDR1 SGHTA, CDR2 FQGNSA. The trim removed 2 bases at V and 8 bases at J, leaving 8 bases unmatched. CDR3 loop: CASSLYGGAIDEQFF. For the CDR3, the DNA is TGTGCCAGCAGCTTATACGGGGGGGCCATCGATGAGCAGTTCTTC.

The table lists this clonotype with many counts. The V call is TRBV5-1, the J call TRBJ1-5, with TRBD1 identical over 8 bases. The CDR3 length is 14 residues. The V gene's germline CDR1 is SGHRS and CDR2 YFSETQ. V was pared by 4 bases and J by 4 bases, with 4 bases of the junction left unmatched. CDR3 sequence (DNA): TGCGCCAGCAGCAGGACAGGGAGAAATCAGCCCCAGCATTTT. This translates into CASSRTGRNQPQHF.

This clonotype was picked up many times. The CDR3 coding sequence is TGCGCCAGCAGCTTGGTCCGCAACGACTACAATGAGCAGTTCTTC. Protein: CASSLVRNDYNEQFF. The J gene is TRBJ2-1, the V gene TRBV5-1; D call uncertain. The germline V and J ends were trimmed by 0 bases and 3 bases, with 10 bases remaining between them. This CDR3 has 15 residues. Germline CDR1 is SGHRS and CDR2 is YFSETQ.

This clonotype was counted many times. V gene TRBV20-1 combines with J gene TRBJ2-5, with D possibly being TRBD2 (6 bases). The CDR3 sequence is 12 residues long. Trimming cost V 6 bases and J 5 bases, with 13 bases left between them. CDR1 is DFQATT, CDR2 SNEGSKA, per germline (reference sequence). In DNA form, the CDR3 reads TGCAGTGCCCCAAGCGCGGGGGAGACCCAGTACTTC. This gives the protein CSAPSAGETQYF.

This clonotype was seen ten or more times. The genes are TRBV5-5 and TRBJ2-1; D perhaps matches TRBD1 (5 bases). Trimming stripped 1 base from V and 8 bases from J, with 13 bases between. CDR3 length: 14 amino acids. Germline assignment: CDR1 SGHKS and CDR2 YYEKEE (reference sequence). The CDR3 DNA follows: TGTGCCAGCAGCTTGCGTCCAGGGTCGGATGAGCAGTTCTTC. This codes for CASSLRPGSDEQFF.

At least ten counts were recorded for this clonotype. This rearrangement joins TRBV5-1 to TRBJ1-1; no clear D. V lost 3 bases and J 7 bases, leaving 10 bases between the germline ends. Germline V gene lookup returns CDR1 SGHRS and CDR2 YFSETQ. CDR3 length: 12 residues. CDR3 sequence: CASSSGVDEAFF. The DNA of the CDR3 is TGCGCCAGCAGCTCCGGGGTGGATGAAGCTTTCTTT. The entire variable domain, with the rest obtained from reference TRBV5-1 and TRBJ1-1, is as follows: KAGVTQTPRYLIKTRGQQVTLSCSPISGHRSVSWYQQTPGQGLQFLFEYFSETQRNKGNFPGRFSGRQFSNSRSEMNVSTLELGDSALYLCASSSGVDEAFFGQGTRLTVV.

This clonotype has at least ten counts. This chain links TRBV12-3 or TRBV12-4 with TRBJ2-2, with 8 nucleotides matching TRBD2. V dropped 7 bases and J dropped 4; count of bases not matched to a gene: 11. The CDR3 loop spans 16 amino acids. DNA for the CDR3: TGTGCCAGCACCCCCCGGCGGGGGGTCACCACCGGGGAGCTGTTTTTT. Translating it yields CASTPRRGVTTGELFF.

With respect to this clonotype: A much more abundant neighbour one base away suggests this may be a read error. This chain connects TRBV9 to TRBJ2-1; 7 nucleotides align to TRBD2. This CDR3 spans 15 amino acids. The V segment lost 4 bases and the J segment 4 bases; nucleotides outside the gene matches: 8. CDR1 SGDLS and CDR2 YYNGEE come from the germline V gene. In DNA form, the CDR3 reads TGTGCCAGCAGCCTGGCTAGCGGTGATTACAATGAGCAGTTCTTC. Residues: CASSLASGDYNEQFF.

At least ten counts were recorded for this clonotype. The CDR3 here is CASSSPGAGYTF. The DNA for the CDR3 is TGTGCCAGCAGTTCTCCAGGGGCTGGCTACACCTTC. V and J are TRBV28 and TRBJ1-2, with a tentative D call TRBD1 (6 bases). The ends were cut back, 4 bases at V and 7 bases at J, with 10 bases in the middle. Germline V gene lookup returns CDR1 MDHEN and CDR2 SYDVKM. The CDR3 length is 12 residues.

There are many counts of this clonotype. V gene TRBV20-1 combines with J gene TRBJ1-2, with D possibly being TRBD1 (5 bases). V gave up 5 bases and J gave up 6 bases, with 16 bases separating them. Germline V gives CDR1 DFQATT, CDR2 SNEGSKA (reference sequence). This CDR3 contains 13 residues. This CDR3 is CSAVRVDINGYTF. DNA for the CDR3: TGCAGTGCTGTCAGGGTTGACATTAATGGCTACACCTTC.

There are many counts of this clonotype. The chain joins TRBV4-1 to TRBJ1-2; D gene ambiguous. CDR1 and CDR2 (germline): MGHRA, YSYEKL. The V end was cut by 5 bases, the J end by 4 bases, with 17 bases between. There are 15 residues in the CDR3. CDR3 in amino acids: CASSSPQHGIYGYTF. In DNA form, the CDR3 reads TGCGCCAGCAGCTCACCTCAGCACGGTATCTATGGCTACACCTTC.

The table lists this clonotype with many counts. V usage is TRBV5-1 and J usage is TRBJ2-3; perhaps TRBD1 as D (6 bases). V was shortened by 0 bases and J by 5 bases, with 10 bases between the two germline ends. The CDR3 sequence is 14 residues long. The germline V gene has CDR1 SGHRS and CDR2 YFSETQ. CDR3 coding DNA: TGCGCCAGCAGCTTGGACAGGGCTTTAGATACGCAGTATTTT. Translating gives CASSLDRALDTQYF.

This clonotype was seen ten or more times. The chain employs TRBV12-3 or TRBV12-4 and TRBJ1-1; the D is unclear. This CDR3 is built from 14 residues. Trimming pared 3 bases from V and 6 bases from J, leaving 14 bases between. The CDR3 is CASSFRRRASEAFF. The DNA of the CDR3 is TGTGCCAGCAGTTTTCGCCGGAGGGCATCTGAAGCTTTCTTT.

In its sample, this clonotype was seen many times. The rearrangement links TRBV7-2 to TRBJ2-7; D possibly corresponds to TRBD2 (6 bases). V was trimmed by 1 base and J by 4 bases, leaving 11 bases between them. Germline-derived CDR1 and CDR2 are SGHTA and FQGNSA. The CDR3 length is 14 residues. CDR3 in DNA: TGTGCCAGCAGCTTAGTTTGGAGGGAATACGAGCAGTACTTC. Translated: CASSLVWREYEQYF.

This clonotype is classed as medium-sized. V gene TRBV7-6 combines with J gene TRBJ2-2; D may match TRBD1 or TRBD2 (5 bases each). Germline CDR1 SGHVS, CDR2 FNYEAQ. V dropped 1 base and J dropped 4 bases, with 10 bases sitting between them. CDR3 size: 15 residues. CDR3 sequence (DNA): TGTGCCAGCAGCTTAGTGAGGGGCGTCACCGGGGAGCTGTTTTTT. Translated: CASSLVRGVTGELFF.